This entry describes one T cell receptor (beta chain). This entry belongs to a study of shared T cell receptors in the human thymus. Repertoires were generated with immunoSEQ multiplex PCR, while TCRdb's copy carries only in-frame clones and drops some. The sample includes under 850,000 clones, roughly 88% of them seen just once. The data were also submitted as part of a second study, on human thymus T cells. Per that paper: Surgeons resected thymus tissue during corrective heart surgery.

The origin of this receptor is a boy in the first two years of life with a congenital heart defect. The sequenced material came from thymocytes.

DNA of the CDR3: TGTGCCAGCAGCCCGCGGCGGGGCCGAGGGGGCTACACCTTC. Translated: CASSPRRGRGGYTF. V and J are TRBV7-9 and TRBJ1-2; possible D gene TRBD1, 5 bases. This CDR3 is 14 amino acids long. The V gene's germline CDR1 is SEHNR and CDR2 FQNEAQ (reference sequence). Trimming stripped 5 bases from V and 8 bases from J, with 18 bases between.